The rows below give T cell receptor beta chains drawn from one sample of a study of T cell responses to AZD1222 COVID-19 vaccine. TCRdb's copy holds only in-frame clones and misses some; the assay was immunoSEQ multiplex PCR. The profile shows more than 95,000 clones, approximately 91% of them singletons. This specimen consisted of peripheral blood, obtained on day 0 of AZD1222 vaccination. The source is an adult in good health. Both conserved end residues are part of each CDR3. A D gene is named only where the DNA matches it firmly. The listing skips clone size in some rows; elsewhere it reads once, few, many or a size class.

size | J | D | V | CDR3 | DNA
few | TRBJ1-2 | TRBD1 | TRBV5-1 | CASSTTTGNGYTF | TGCGCCAGCAGCACCACGACAGGGAATGGCTACACCTTC
NA | TRBJ1-5 | NA | TRBV7-8 | CASSLVVNQPQHF | TGTGCCAGCAGCTTAGTTGTCAATCAGCCCCAGCATTTT
NA | TRBJ1-5 | TRBD1 | TRBV19 | CASRQSYSWTGDDQPQHF | TGTGCCAGTAGACAGAGTTATTCGTGGACAGGGGACGATCAGCCCCAGCATTTT
NA | TRBJ2-1 | TRBD2 | TRBV9 | CASSAGTRGFNEQFF | TGTGCCAGCAGCGCCGGGACTAGGGGTTTCAATGAGCAGTTCTTC
few | TRBJ2-3 | TRBD2 | TRBV12-3/TRBV12-4 | CASSLLAVDTQYF | TGTGCCAGCAGCTTGCTAGCGGTAGATACGCAGTATTTT
NA | TRBJ1-2 | TRBD1 | TRBV9 | CASSATARGLGYGYTF | TGTGCCAGCAGCGCCACCGCCAGGGGGCTGGGGTATGGCTACACCTTC
NA | TRBJ2-7 | NA | TRBV19 | CASSIDGSSYEQYF | TGTGCCAGTAGTATAGACGGAAGCTCCTACGAGCAGTACTTC
NA | TRBJ1-2 | NA | TRBV19 | CASTMGRGPRSYYGYTF | TGTGCCAGTACCATGGGCAGGGGACCCAGGAGCTACTATGGCTACACCTTC
NA | TRBJ2-7 | TRBD1 | TRBV4-1 | CASSQEWTGNYEQYF | TGCGCCAGCAGCCAAGAATGGACAGGGAACTACGAGCAGTACTTC
NA | TRBJ1-4 | NA | TRBV12-5 | CASGLVWGSSNEKLFF | TGTGCTAGTGGTTTGGTATGGGGTTCCTCTAATGAAAAACTGTTTTTT
NA | TRBJ1-5 | NA | TRBV20-1 | CSASGGVEQPQHF | TGCAGTGCTAGTGGCGGGGTGGAACAGCCCCAGCATTTT
NA | TRBJ1-2 | NA | TRBV18 | CASSPLAAYGYTF | TGTGCCAGCTCACCACTGGCAGCATATGGCTACACCTTC
NA | TRBJ2-3 | NA | TRBV24-1 | CATSDRNWTDTQYF | TGTGCCACCAGTGACCGTAATTGGACAGATACGCAGTATTTT
NA | TRBJ1-3 | TRBD1 | TRBV6-1 | CASSELTGGPNPPFSGNTIYF | TGTGCCAGCAGTGAACTGACAGGGGGGCCGAACCCGCCATTCTCTGGAAACACCATATATTTT
NA | TRBJ2-3 | NA | TRBV3-1/TRBV3-2 | CASSQDLFTDTQYF | TGTGCCAGCAGCCAAGACCTTTTCACAGATACGCAGTATTTT
once | TRBJ2-3 | TRBD2 | TRBV5-4 | CASSPTGTRVSDTQYF | TGTGCCAGCAGCCCAACCGGGACTAGGGTTTCAGATACGCAGTATTTT
NA | TRBJ1-4 | NA | TRBV2 | CASSDPLLAIEKLFF | TGTGCCAGCAGTGACCCCCTTTTGGCCATTGAAAAACTGTTTTTT
NA | TRBJ2-1 | NA | TRBV19 | CASSGVTYNEQFF | TGTGCCAGTTCCGGGGTTACCTACAATGAGCAGTTCTTC
once | TRBJ1-4 | NA | TRBV19 | CASSLPADEKLFF | TGTGCCAGTAGCCTGCCCGCAGATGAAAAACTGTTTTTT
NA | TRBJ2-5 | TRBD1 | TRBV29-1 | CSVRTGGGKTQYF | TGCAGCGTAAGGACAGGGGGCGGGAAGACCCAGTACTTC
NA | TRBJ2-6 | NA | TRBV2 | CASSEVGGGANVLTF | TGTGCCAGCAGTGAGGTGGGGGGTGGGGCCAACGTCCTGACTTTC
NA | TRBJ1-2 | NA | TRBV7-2 | CASSLNQGAYGYTF | TGTGCCAGCAGCTTAAACCAAGGGGCCTATGGCTACACCTTC
NA | TRBJ2-7 | NA | TRBV5-1 | CASSLAGSYEQYF | TGCGCCAGCAGCTTGGCGGGGTCCTACGAGCAGTACTTC
NA | TRBJ2-7 | NA | TRBV27 | CASSLKQGDEQYF | TGTGCCAGCAGTCTCAAACAGGGAGACGAGCAGTACTTC
NA | TRBJ2-2 | TRBD2 | TRBV5-5 | CASRLAGSPNTGELFF | TGTGCCAGCAGGCTAGCGGGTTCCCCGAACACCGGGGAGCTGTTTTTT
NA | TRBJ2-3 | NA | TRBV4-1 | CASSQVVDTQYF | TGCGCCAGCAGCCAAGTGGTAGATACGCAGTATTTT
NA | TRBJ2-2 | NA | TRBV29-1 | CSVEWGRNTGELFF | TGCAGCGTTGAGTGGGGTAGGAACACCGGGGAGCTGTTTTTT
NA | TRBJ1-1 | NA | TRBV19 | CASSIDPGTEAFF | TGTGCCAGTAGTATAGACCCTGGCACTGAAGCTTTCTTT
NA | TRBJ2-7 | NA | TRBV30 | CAWEPGLGKEQYF | TGTGCCTGGGAGCCGGGTCTCGGGAAGGAGCAGTACTTC
NA | TRBJ1-5 | NA | TRBV30 | CAWSVKGVQPQHF | TGTGCCTGGAGTGTAAAGGGTGTTCAGCCCCAGCATTTT
NA | TRBJ1-1 | TRBD1 | TRBV13 | CASSWGDSPSEAFF | TGTGCCAGCAGCTGGGGGGACAGCCCTTCGGAAGCTTTCTTT
NA | TRBJ2-1 | NA | TRBV10-2 | CASSEVGPYNEQFF | TGCGCCAGCAGTGAGGTGGGGCCATACAATGAGCAGTTCTTC
NA | TRBJ1-4 | TRBD1 | TRBV13 | CASSPGGGDEKLFF | TGTGCCAGCAGCCCAGGGGGAGGGGATGAAAAACTGTTTTTT
NA | TRBJ2-7 | TRBD2 | TRBV3-1/TRBV3-2 | CASSQNPGLVYEQYF | TGTGCCAGCAGCCAAAACCCGGGACTAGTCTACGAGCAGTACTTC
NA | TRBJ1-2 | NA | TRBV7-3 | CASSLTFEATGGYTF | TGTGCCAGCAGCTTAACCTTTGAGGCCACCGGGGGCTACACCTTC